The 25 T cell receptor beta chains below were found in one sample sequenced in a study of lymphopenia after photon versus proton radiotherapy. Using immunoSEQ multiplex PCR, the repertoire was profiled, and TCRdb retains in-frame clones only, with some absent. The sample yields approximately 6,800 clones, roughly 90% seen once. Material: peripheral blood, obtained from a patient treated with photon-based radiotherapy. These receptors came from a man in his 60s with cholangiocarcinoma.

Here the CDR3 reads CASSLFPIKEGQPQHF. As DNA, the CDR3 is TGTGCCAGCAGTTTATTCCCGATTAAGGAGGGTCAGCCCCAGCATTTT. The chain combines TRBV28 with TRBJ1-5, with D hard to call. The V gene lost 1 base and the J gene lost 6 bases, with 16 bases spanning the gap. The germline gives CDR1 MDHEN, CDR2 SYDVKM. The CDR3 extends over 16 amino acids.

The J gene is TRBJ1-5, the V gene TRBV6-1; 7 bases are a match to TRBD1. The CDR3 spans 17 residues. Looked up from germline, CDR1 is MNHNS and CDR2 is SASEGT. Losses at the gene ends were 0 bases for V and 4 bases for J; bases not matched to a gene: 9. The CDR3 sequence: CASSEAEGAWGNQPQHF. CDR3 nucleotide sequence: TGTGCCAGCAGTGAAGCCGAGGGGGCCTGGGGAAATCAGCCCCAGCATTTT.

The chain joins TRBV28 to TRBJ2-7; TRBD1 matches 8 bases. This CDR3 region has 15 residues. V lost 5 bases and J lost 3; bases outside the gene matches: 9. Germline CDR1 MDHEN, CDR2 SYDVKM. CDR3 coding DNA: TGTGCCAGCAGTCGGGAAGACAGGGGCGGCTACGAGCAGTACTTC. Amino acids: CASSREDRGGYEQYF.

This sequence joins TRBV18 and TRBJ2-7, with D hard to call. Trimming took off 6 bases at V and 2 bases at J, with 23 bases between the two ends. The germline gives CDR1 KGHSH, CDR2 LQKENI. The CDR3 sequence is 17 residues long. The CDR3 reads CASSSRPLYLNPYEQYF. The CDR3 bases are TGTGCCAGCTCCTCAAGGCCTCTCTACCTCAATCCCTACGAGCAGTACTTC.

The chain combines TRBV28 with TRBJ2-7, with a weak D call TRBD1 (6 bases). The V end lost 11 bases, the J end lost 7 bases, and 24 bases lay between the germline ends. CDR3 length: 14 amino acids. Germline loops: CDR1 MDHEN, CDR2 SYDVKM. The CDR3 protein is CASRPIGPQGEQYF. The CDR3 nucleotides are TGTGCCTCCCGTCCGATAGGGCCCCAGGGGGAGCAGTACTTC.

This rearrangement joins TRBV7-9 to TRBJ2-7; 12 nucleotides align to TRBD1. Germline CDR1 SEHNR, CDR2 FQNEAQ (reference sequence). Trimming cost V 5 bases and J 5 bases; bases outside gene matches: 7. This CDR3 has 15 residues. The CDR3 loop is CASSNSGQGAHEQYF. In DNA form, the CDR3 reads TGTGCCAGCAGCAATTCGGGACAGGGGGCCCACGAGCAGTACTTC.

This clone was seen only once. The chain recombines TRBV27 with TRBJ1-1; no clear D. The V gene's germline CDR1 is MNHEY and CDR2 SMNVEV (reference sequence). Trimming cost V 4 bases and J 4 bases, with 13 bases left between them. The CDR3 runs 14 residues. CDR3 coding DNA: TGTGCCAGCAGTTCTCTCGGGCCTCCCACTGAAGCTTTCTTT. Its translation: CASSSLGPPTEAFF.

The V and J genes are TRBV5-1 and TRBJ2-2; D is undetermined. The ends were cut back, 1 base at V and 0 bases at J, with 7 bases in the middle. The germline V gene has CDR1 SGHRS and CDR2 YFSETQ. The CDR3 sequence is 15 residues long. CDR3 bases: TGCGCCAGCAGCTTGCTTCGGTCGAACACCGGGGAGCTGTTTTTT. This translates into CASSLLRSNTGELFF.

This rearrangement joins TRBV4-3 to TRBJ1-1; D unclear. The CDR3 contains 17 residues. V lost 0 bases and J 0 bases, leaving 14 bases between the germline ends. CDR1 is LGHNA, CDR2 YSLEER, per germline. The CDR3 nucleotides are TGCGCCAGCAGCCAAGATCCACGGACCCTTATGAACACTGAAGCTTTCTTT. Protein sequence: CASSQDPRTLMNTEAFF.

This rearrangement joins TRBV9 to TRBJ1-4, with D perhaps TRBD1 (6 bases). The CDR3 runs 15 residues. Germline V gene sequence: CDR1 SGDLS, CDR2 YYNGEE. Trimming shortened V by 3 bases and J by 6 bases, and 15 bases separated the two germline ends. CDR3 DNA sequence: TGTGCCAGCAGCGGAAAAACAGGGTTGGATGAAAAACTGTTTTTT. It translates to CASSGKTGLDEKLFF.

DNA of the CDR3: TGTGCCAGCAGCTTACATATTGGCAATCAGCCCCAGCATTTT. Protein: CASSLHIGNQPQHF. This rearrangement joins TRBV11-2 to TRBJ1-5, with D unresolved. The germline V gene has CDR1 SGHAT and CDR2 FQNNGV. The CDR3 consists of 14 residues. V was trimmed by 2 bases and J by 2 bases, leaving 7 bases between them.

The genes are TRBV5-1 and TRBJ1-1; D is perhaps TRBD1 (5 bases). The V end was cut by 2 bases, the J end by 4 bases, with 9 bases between. The CDR3 length is 13 residues. Germline V gives CDR1 SGHRS, CDR2 YFSETQ. This CDR3 reads CASSFAGITEAFF. The CDR3 region has the DNA TGCGCCAGCAGCTTTGCAGGGATCACTGAAGCTTTCTTT.

The chain carries TRBV19 and TRBJ2-3; 10 bases match TRBD1. Germline V gene lookup returns CDR1 LNHDA and CDR2 SQIVND (reference sequence). Germline trimming cut 5 bases from V and 1 base from J; bases unmatched to any gene: 0. The CDR3 sequence is 14 residues long. In DNA form, the CDR3 reads TGTGCCAGTAGTGGGACAGGGGGCACAGATACGCAGTATTTT. Translation: CASSGTGGTDTQYF.

This sequence joins TRBV7-9 and TRBJ2-1; D ambiguous. The germline V gene encodes CDR1 SEHNR and CDR2 FQNEAQ (reference sequence). The germline V and J ends were trimmed by 0 bases and 0 bases, with 6 bases remaining between them. CDR3 length equals 15 residues. The CDR3 protein is CASSLAVSSYNEQFF. Here the CDR3 DNA reads TGTGCCAGCAGCTTAGCGGTGAGCTCCTACAATGAGCAGTTCTTC.

This chain connects TRBV11-3 to TRBJ1-1; D remains unclear. The length of the CDR3 is 15 residues. Per germline, CDR1 SGHNT and CDR2 YENEEA. V lost 7 bases, J lost 0 bases, and 15 bases lay in between. CDR3 in amino acids: CASTTNGGMNTEAFF. DNA of the CDR3: TGTGCCAGCACAACTAACGGCGGAATGAACACTGAAGCTTTCTTT.

The CDR3 nucleotides read TGTGCCAGCAGTCCGTCCGGTTTCTATGGCACTGAAGCTTTCTTT. Translating it yields CASSPSGFYGTEAFF. This rearrangement joins TRBV7-9 to TRBJ1-1; D gene ambiguous. The CDR3 extends over 15 amino acids. Trimming cost V 6 bases and J 4 bases, with 18 bases left between them. CDR1 is SEHNR, CDR2 FQNEAQ, per germline (reference sequence).

This clone appeared a single time. The chain joins TRBV9 to TRBJ2-1; the D gene is possibly TRBD2 (6 bases). Trimming took 4 bases from V and 9 from J, leaving 26 bases between them. Germline lookup yields CDR1 SGDLS and CDR2 YYNGEE. This CDR3 region has 17 residues. The CDR3 sequence is CASSTSRARVSGVEQFF. CDR3 DNA: TGTGCCAGCAGCACCTCCAGGGCCCGCGTTAGCGGTGTTGAGCAGTTCTTC.

V gene TRBV5-1 combines with J gene TRBJ2-1; 9 bases match TRBD2. Per the germline V gene, CDR1 is SGHRS and CDR2 is YFSETQ. Losses at the gene ends were 3 bases for V and 8 bases for J; bases not matched to a gene: 9. The CDR3 covers 15 residues. As DNA, the CDR3 is TGCGCCAGCAGCTCCGGGACTAGCTCCCCTCATGAGCAGTTCTTC. It translates to CASSSGTSSPHEQFF.

The chain employs TRBV6-5 and TRBJ2-7, with D possibly matching TRBD1 (5 bases). This CDR3 spans 11 amino acids. CDR1 is MNHEY, CDR2 SVGAGI, per germline. V lost 0 bases to trimming and J lost 9 bases, with 6 bases between them. CDR3 DNA sequence: TGTGCCAGCAGTTACTCAGGGGTGCAGTACTTC. This sequence encodes CASSYSGVQYF.

This chain connects TRBV5-1 to TRBJ1-5, with D unclear. The CDR3 is 16 residues long. Germline CDR1 and CDR2: SGHRS and YFSETQ. Between the trimmed V and J ends, which lost 4 bases and 0 bases, there was a span of 14 bases. CDR3 coding DNA: TGCGCCAGCAGCCTGGATGGAGCAGGTAGCAATCAGCCCCAGCATTTT. Translation: CASSLDGAGSNQPQHF.

The chain has TRBV21-1 and TRBJ1-5; TRBD1 is the table's D call and was not checked against the DNA. TRBV21-1 is an annotated pseudogene. This CDR3 is built from 18 residues. The CDR3 bases are TGTGCCAGCAGCAAAGCATCGTACCGGGACAGGAATGATCAGCCCCAGCATTTT. Protein sequence: CASSKASYRDRNDQPQHF.

This clone was seen only once. V and J are TRBV5-5 and TRBJ1-4; TRBD1 aligns across 7 bases. The CDR3 runs to 18 residues. V trimming: 0 bases; J trimming: 1 base; junction bases outside the gene matches: 9. In germline, CDR1 is SGHKS, CDR2 YYEKEE (reference sequence). The CDR3 loop reads CASSLGDRAFLTNEKLFF. CDR3 in DNA: TGTGCCAGCAGCTTGGGAGACAGGGCATTCCTAACTAATGAAAAACTGTTTTTT. The full variable domain, rest sourced from reference TRBV5-5 and TRBJ1-4, is DAGVTQSPTHLIKTRGQQVTLRCSPISGHKSVSWYQQVLGQGPQFIFQYYEKEERGRGNFPDRFSARQFPNYSSELNVNALLLGDSALYLCASSLGDRAFLTNEKLFFGSGTQLSVL.

The V call is TRBV2, the J call TRBJ1-6; D gene ambiguous. Trimming took 5 bases from V and 11 from J, leaving 13 bases between them. Per the germline V gene, CDR1 is SNHLY and CDR2 is FYNNEI. There are 13 residues in the CDR3. For the CDR3, the DNA is TGTGCCAGCAGTCCCGGATCGAGGACACCCCTCCACTTT. Amino acid sequence: CASSPGSRTPLHF.

This sequence joins TRBV6-6 and TRBJ2-5, with D tentatively TRBD1 (6 bases). V was trimmed by 2 bases and J by 5 bases, leaving 12 bases between them. The CDR3 sequence is 14 residues long. Germline V gene data show CDR1 as MNHNY and CDR2 as SVGAGI (reference sequence). The CDR3 DNA sequence: TGTGCCAGCAGTTACCCCGGGACATCCGAGACCCAGTACTTC. This encodes CASSYPGTSETQYF.

This clone was observed a handful of times. The chain is built from TRBV28 and TRBJ2-2; 7 nucleotides align to TRBD2. The CDR3 totals 15 residues. V lost 7 bases to trimming and J lost 5 bases; unmatched junction nucleotides: 10. Germline CDR1 reads MDHEN; CDR2 reads SYDVKM. CDR3 DNA: TGTGCCAGCAATATAGCGGGCCTAGGGACCGGGGAGCTGTTTTTT. Translating it yields CASNIAGLGTGELFF.